This T cell receptor (beta chain) was recovered during a study of CD8 T cells in ankylosing spondylitis. This clonotype was seen at least ten times. The antigen is unknown. Quantitative barcoded 5'-RACE was used to prepare TCR beta libraries. TCRdb fed the 5' RACE reads into MiXCR, producing one record per CDR3 protein. The sample has under 250,000 distinct CDR3 sequences, 32% seen once. Study-level findings and limits: Matched synovial fluid from ankylosing spondylitis patients was reported to be enriched for disease-linked clones. Reactive arthritis synovial fluid and blood previously showed some of these motif variants.

V lost 5 bases to trimming and J lost 8 bases, with 9 bases between them. The CDR3 runs to 13 residues. Germline V gene lookup returns CDR1 KGHDR and CDR2 SFDVKD. The rearrangement joins TRBV24-1 to TRBJ1-6; no definite D call. Sequencing was carried out using blood, either unsorted or a sorted T cell fraction (not recorded which). The receptor's source is a male donor with ankylosing spondylitis or in good health (not recorded which). The DNA for the CDR3 is TGTGCCACCAGTGTGCGGGGAGATTCACCCCTCCACTTT. Translated: CATSVRGDSPLHF.